This T cell receptor beta chain was profiled in a study of blood T cells in healthy people across ages. A second PCR, run for roughly 7 to 12 cycles, used a sample-barcoded 5' primer plus a J-beta primer mix. Each CDR3 protein is one row after TCRdb ran MiXCR on the 5' RACE reads. This table holds 1.5 million to 2 million distinct CDR3 sequences, roughly 30% found once. The CDR3 covers 14 residues. With 2 bases removed from V and 4 bases from J, the gap between germline ends came to 12 bases. Germline V gene sequence: CDR1 SGHRS, CDR2 YFSETQ. The sequencing sample was made of blood. J is TRBJ1-1 and V is TRBV5-1; D is ambiguous. This TCR came from a woman in her 30s in good health. The CDR3 region is CASSFSDGATEAFF. Written as DNA, the CDR3 is TGCGCCAGCAGCTTCAGCGATGGTGCCACTGAAGCTTTCTTT.